A selection of T cell receptor beta chains follows, all from one sample in a study of T cells in Graves' hyperthyroidism and ophthalmopathy. TCRdb reprocessed the multiplex PCR reads via MiXCR and lists one record per CDR3 protein. This sample has under 350,000 distinct CDR3 sequences, with approximately 26% found just once. Sequencing input: blood. These receptors were taken from a man aged 35 to 55 with Graves' hyperthyroidism that later progressed to Graves' ophthalmopathy. CDR3s include the opening cysteine and the closing phenylalanine or tryptophan. D genes are given only for firm matches. Part of the rows lack a size; the others show once, few, many or a class for expanded clones.

J gene	V gene	clone size	D gene	CDR3 protein	CDR3 DNA
TRBJ1-2	TRBV6-5	many	.	CASSPSPGVRGGYTF	TGTGCCAGCAGTCCCTCCCCCGGGGTCCGCGGGGGCTACACCTTC
TRBJ1-2	TRBV28	many	TRBD1	CASAGGKDYGYTF	TGTGCCAGCGCAGGGGGGAAAGACTATGGCTACACCTTC
TRBJ1-1	TRBV30	.	TRBD1	CAWSRDSGAFF	TGTGCCTGGAGTCGGGACAGTGGAGCTTTCTTT
TRBJ2-5	TRBV7-9	few	.	CASSLAGTEGTQYF	TGTGCCAGCAGCTTAGCAGGGACGGAGGGGACCCAGTACTTC
TRBJ2-7	TRBV20-1	.	.	CSAREWQLSYEQYF	TGCAGTGCTAGAGAGTGGCAGCTCTCCTACGAGCAGTACTTC
TRBJ2-7	TRBV7-9	many	.	CASSGSWGEYEQYF	TGTGCCAGCAGCGGAAGTTGGGGGGAGTACGAGCAGTACTTC
TRBJ2-5	TRBV20-1	.	.	CSAREGGLRETQYF	TGCAGTGCTAGAGAGGGGGGTTTGAGGGAGACCCAGTACTTC
TRBJ2-7	TRBV6-1	.	.	CASGLYYEQYF	TGTGCCAGCGGATTGTACTACGAGCAGTACTTC
TRBJ2-2	TRBV19	few	.	CASTTLASPPNTGELFF	TGTGCCAGTACCACTTTAGCCTCCCCCCCGAACACCGGGGAGCTGTTTTTT
TRBJ2-2	TRBV11-2	many	TRBD1	CASSFGTGWHTGELFF	TGTGCCAGCAGCTTCGGGACAGGGTGGCACACCGGGGAGCTGTTTTTT
TRBJ1-2	TRBV5-1	many	.	CASSLAGGGFDRYGYTF	TGCGCCAGCAGCTTGGCCGGCGGCGGGTTCGACCGCTATGGCTACACCTTC
TRBJ2-5	TRBV20-1	many	TRBD1	CSAEDRPGETQYF	TGCAGTGCTGAGGACAGGCCCGGGGAGACCCAGTACTTC
TRBJ1-5	TRBV30	many	.	CAWSNGNQPQHF	TGTGCCTGGAGTAATGGGAATCAGCCCCAGCATTTT
TRBJ2-3	TRBV30	few	.	CAWSQGDPSTDTQYF	TGTGCCTGGAGTCAAGGCGACCCTAGCACAGATACGCAGTATTTT
TRBJ1-3	TRBV7-9	many	.	CASSFGGDSGNTIYF	TGTGCCAGCAGCTTTGGGGGTGACTCTGGAAACACCATATATTTT
TRBJ1-5	TRBV30	many	.	CAWSPRTAKIINQPQHF	TGTGCCTGGAGTCCCAGGACAGCTAAAATTATCAATCAGCCCCAGCATTTT
TRBJ2-7	TRBV24-1	once	TRBD2	CATSEYGLANYEQYF	TGTGCCACCAGTGAGTATGGACTAGCGAACTACGAGCAGTACTTC
TRBJ1-1	TRBV3-1	many	.	CASSQEGGVTEAFF	TGTGCCAGCAGCCAAGAGGGGGGTGTCACTGAAGCTTTCTTT
TRBJ2-7	TRBV28	many	.	CASRNRAVRWETYEQYF	TGTGCCAGCAGGAACAGGGCGGTCAGGTGGGAAACCTACGAGCAGTACTTC
TRBJ2-4	TRBV12-3/TRBV12-4	.	.	CASSLSKNIQYF	TGTGCCAGCAGTTTAAGCAAAAACATTCAGTACTTC
TRBJ1-1	TRBV29-1	many	TRBD1	CSVKDREDTEAFF	TGCAGCGTTAAGGACAGGGAAGACACTGAAGCTTTCTTT
TRBJ1-2	TRBV6-5	many	TRBD1	CASSTRTGTIGGYTF	TGTGCCAGCAGTACTCGGACAGGGACGATCGGTGGCTACACCTTC
TRBJ2-7	TRBV6-5	many	.	CASSYLRQTPNEQYF	TGTGCCAGCAGTTACTTGAGGCAGACTCCTAACGAGCAGTACTTC
TRBJ1-3	TRBV9	many	.	CASSDGGPPGNTIYF	TGTGCCAGCAGCGATGGAGGGCCACCAGGAAACACCATATATTTT
TRBJ1-3	TRBV29-1	few	.	CSVYRDSGNTIYF	TGCAGCGTTTACAGGGACTCTGGAAACACCATATATTTT
TRBJ1-2	TRBV20-1	many	TRBD1	CSARDRWTGVSDGYTF	TGCAGTGCTAGAGATAGGTGGACAGGGGTATCGGATGGCTACACCTTC
TRBJ2-5	TRBV5-1	.	.	CASSAAARQQETQYF	TGCGCCAGCAGCGCCGCGGCGCGCCAACAAGAGACCCAGTACTTC
TRBJ1-1	TRBV18	many	.	CASSDSVLTEAFF	TGTGCCAGCTCAGACAGTGTTCTTACTGAAGCTTTCTTT
TRBJ2-7	TRBV7-2	many	.	CASSLGGTAYEQYF	TGTGCCAGCAGCCTAGGCGGGACCGCCTACGAGCAGTACTTC
TRBJ1-5	TRBV19	many	.	CASRESRDPLGWQPQHF	TGTGCCAGTAGAGAATCCAGGGACCCACTCGGCTGGCAGCCCCAGCATTTT
TRBJ2-7	TRBV2	many	.	CASRYGNTQDEQYF	TGTGCCAGCCGCTATGGGAACACACAGGACGAGCAGTACTTC
TRBJ1-5	TRBV24-1	many	.	CATSDPRHPSNQPQHF	TGTGCCACCAGTGATCCTAGACACCCTAGCAATCAGCCCCAGCATTTT
TRBJ1-1	TRBV6-5	many	.	CASSYARNTEAFF	TGTGCCAGCAGTTATGCCAGGAACACTGAAGCTTTCTTT
TRBJ1-1	TRBV7-8	.	TRBD1	CASRPTGGGEAFF	TGTGCCAGCAGGCCGACAGGGGGCGGTGAAGCTTTCTTT
TRBJ2-7	TRBV6-5	many	TRBD2	CASSLVAGEGGEQYF	TGTGCCAGCAGTTTGGTGGCGGGAGAGGGAGGCGAGCAGTACTTC
TRBJ2-7	TRBV11-2	many	TRBD2	CASSWGVYRGGPFAYEQYF	TGTGCCAGCAGCTGGGGCGTATATCGGGGGGGCCCCTTTGCCTACGAGCAGTACTTC
TRBJ1-2	TRBV20-1	many	.	CSASQTNYGYTF	TGCAGTGCTAGCCAGACCAACTATGGCTACACCTTC
TRBJ2-7	TRBV28	many	TRBD2	CASSSTAGAYEQYF	TGTGCCAGCAGTTCCACCGCGGGAGCCTACGAGCAGTACTTC
TRBJ2-7	TRBV18	many	.	CASSPPRTEAYEQYF	TGTGCCAGCTCACCACCCAGGACCGAAGCCTACGAGCAGTACTTC
TRBJ2-4	TRBV6-1	.	.	CASSTRSPSRLAKNIQYF	TGTGCCAGCAGTACCCGGTCTCCTAGCAGATTAGCCAAAAACATTCAGTACTTC
TRBJ2-7	TRBV5-1	many	TRBD2	CASSLAISGSAAYEQYF	TGCGCCAGCAGCTTGGCCATTAGCGGGAGTGCAGCCTACGAGCAGTACTTC
TRBJ2-5	TRBV19	few	.	CASSIGLGETQYF	TGTGCCAGTAGTATAGGACTGGGGGAGACCCAGTACTTC
TRBJ1-1	TRBV12-3/TRBV12-4	few	TRBD1	CASLGQGGLSLNTEAFF	TGTGCCAGCTTGGGACAGGGGGGCTTAAGTCTCAACACTGAAGCTTTCTTT
TRBJ1-1	TRBV19	many	.	CASSMDGSWNTEAFF	TGTGCCAGTAGTATGGACGGCAGCTGGAACACTGAAGCTTTCTTT
TRBJ1-2	TRBV6-2/TRBV6-3	.	.	CASSAPRPRENYGYTF	TGTGCCAGCAGCGCCCCCCGACCGAGAGAAAACTATGGCTACACCTTC
TRBJ1-2	TRBV30	many	.	CAWSVNAGGTYSYTF	TGTGCCTGGAGTGTCAACGCCGGCGGGACGTATAGCTACACCTTC
TRBJ1-5	TRBV10-3	.	.	CAISANPGTGDQPQHF	TGTGCCATCAGTGCAAATCCGGGTACGGGCGATCAGCCCCAGCATTTT
TRBJ2-5	TRBV6-1	many	.	CASSQRDSFQETQYF	TGTGCCAGCAGCCAGCGGGACAGCTTTCAAGAGACCCAGTACTTC
TRBJ1-2	TRBV3-1	few	.	CASSQRDPASGYTF	TGTGCCAGCAGCCAAAGGGACCCCGCTTCTGGCTACACCTTC
TRBJ1-1	TRBV6-2/TRBV6-3	few	.	CASRGVVNTEAFF	TGTGCCAGCAGGGGGGTTGTGAACACTGAAGCTTTCTTT
TRBJ2-7	TRBV10-3	many	TRBD1	CAISEFRQGADEQYF	TGTGCCATCAGTGAGTTTCGACAGGGTGCCGACGAGCAGTACTTC
TRBJ1-1	TRBV6-1	many	.	CASSTHGRGTEAFF	TGTGCCAGCAGTACGCATGGGAGGGGAACTGAAGCTTTCTTT
TRBJ2-7	TRBV11-3	many	.	CASSQGYSASYEQYF	TGTGCCAGCAGTCAGGGGTACTCCGCTTCCTACGAGCAGTACTTC
TRBJ2-7	TRBV11-1	many	TRBD2	CASSLFGTSGPYEQYF	TGTGCCAGCAGCTTATTCGGGACTAGCGGGCCCTACGAGCAGTACTTC
TRBJ1-6	TRBV6-2/TRBV6-3	.	.	CASSDNRGSPLHF	TGTGCCAGCAGTGACAACCGAGGATCACCCCTCCACTTT
TRBJ2-5	TRBV20-1	many	.	CSAPQYQETQYF	TGCAGTGCTCCTCAGTACCAAGAGACCCAGTACTTC
TRBJ2-2	TRBV18	.	.	CASSPRTQNTGELFF	TGTGCCAGCTCACCGAGGACCCAGAACACCGGGGAGCTGTTTTTT
TRBJ2-7	TRBV10-3	few	TRBD2	CAISTSVEEQYF	TGTGCCATCTCGACTAGCGTAGAGGAGCAGTACTTC